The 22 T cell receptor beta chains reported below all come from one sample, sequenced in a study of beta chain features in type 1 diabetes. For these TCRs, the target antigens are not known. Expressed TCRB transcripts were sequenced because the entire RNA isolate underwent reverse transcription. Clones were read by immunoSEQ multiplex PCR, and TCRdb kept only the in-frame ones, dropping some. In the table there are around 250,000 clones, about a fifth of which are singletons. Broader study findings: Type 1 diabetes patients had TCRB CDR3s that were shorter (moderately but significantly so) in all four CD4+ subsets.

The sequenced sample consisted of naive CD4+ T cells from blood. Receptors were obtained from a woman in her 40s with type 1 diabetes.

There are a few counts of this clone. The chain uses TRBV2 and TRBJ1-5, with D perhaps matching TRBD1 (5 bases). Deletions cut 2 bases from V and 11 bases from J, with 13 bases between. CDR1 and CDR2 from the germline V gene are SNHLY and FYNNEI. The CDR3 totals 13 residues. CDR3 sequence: CASSERGQGAQHF. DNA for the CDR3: TGTGCCAGCAGTGAAAGAGGCCAAGGGGCCCAGCATTTT.

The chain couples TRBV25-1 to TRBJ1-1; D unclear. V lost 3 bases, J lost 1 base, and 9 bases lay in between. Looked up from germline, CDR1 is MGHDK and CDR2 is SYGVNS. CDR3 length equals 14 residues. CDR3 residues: CASSDKVRNTEAFF. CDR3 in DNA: TGTGCCAGCAGTGACAAAGTGCGGAACACTGAAGCTTTCTTT.

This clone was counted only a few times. The CDR3 spells CASSQSRTGGQPQHF. The CDR3 coding sequence is TGTGCCAGCAGCCAGAGCAGGACAGGGGGTCAGCCCCAGCATTTT. V gene TRBV7-2 combines with J gene TRBJ1-5; 10 bases match TRBD1. CDR3 length: 15 residues. V was pared by 5 bases and J by 6 bases, with 7 bases of the junction left unmatched. CDR1 and CDR2 (germline): SGHTA, FQGNSA.

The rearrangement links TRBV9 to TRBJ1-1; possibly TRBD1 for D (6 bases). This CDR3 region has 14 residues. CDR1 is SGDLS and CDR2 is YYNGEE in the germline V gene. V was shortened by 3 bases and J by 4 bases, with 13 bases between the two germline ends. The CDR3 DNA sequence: TGTGCCAGCAGCGGATCAGGGGAGAGCACTGAAGCTTTCTTT. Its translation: CASSGSGESTEAFF.

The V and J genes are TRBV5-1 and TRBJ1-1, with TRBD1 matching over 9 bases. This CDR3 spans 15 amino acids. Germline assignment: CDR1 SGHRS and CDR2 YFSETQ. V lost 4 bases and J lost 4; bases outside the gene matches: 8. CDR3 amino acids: CASSQQGTGSTEAFF. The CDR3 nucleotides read TGCGCCAGCAGCCAGCAAGGGACAGGGAGCACTGAAGCTTTCTTT.

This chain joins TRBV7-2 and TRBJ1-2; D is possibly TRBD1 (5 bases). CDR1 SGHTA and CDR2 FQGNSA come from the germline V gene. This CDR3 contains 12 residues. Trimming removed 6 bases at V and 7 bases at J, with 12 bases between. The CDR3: CASRLGLLGYTF. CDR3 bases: TGTGCCAGCAGGTTGGGACTTCTTGGCTACACCTTC.

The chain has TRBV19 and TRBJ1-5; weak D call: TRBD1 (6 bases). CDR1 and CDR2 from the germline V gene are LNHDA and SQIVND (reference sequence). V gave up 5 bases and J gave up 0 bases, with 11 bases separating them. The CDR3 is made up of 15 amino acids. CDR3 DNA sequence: TGTGCCAGTAGTGGGGGCGCCTATAGCAATCAGCCCCAGCATTTT. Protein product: CASSGGAYSNQPQHF.

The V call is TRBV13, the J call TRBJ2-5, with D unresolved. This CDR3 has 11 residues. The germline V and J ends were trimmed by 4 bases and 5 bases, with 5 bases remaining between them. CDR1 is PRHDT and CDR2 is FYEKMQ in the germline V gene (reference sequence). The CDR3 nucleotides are TGTGCCAGCAGCTCTAGGGAGACCCAGTACTTC. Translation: CASSSRETQYF.

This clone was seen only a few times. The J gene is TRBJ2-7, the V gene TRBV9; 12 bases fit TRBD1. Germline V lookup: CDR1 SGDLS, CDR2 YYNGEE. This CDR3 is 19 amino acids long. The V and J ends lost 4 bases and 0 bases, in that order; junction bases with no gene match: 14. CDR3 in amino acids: CASSPRRDRGLASSYEQYF. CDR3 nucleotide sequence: TGTGCCAGCAGCCCACGGCGGGACAGGGGGCTGGCGAGCTCCTACGAGCAGTACTTC.

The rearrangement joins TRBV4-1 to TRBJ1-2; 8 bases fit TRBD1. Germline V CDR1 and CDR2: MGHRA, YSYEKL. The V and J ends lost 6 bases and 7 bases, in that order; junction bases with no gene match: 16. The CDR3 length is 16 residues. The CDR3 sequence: CASREKQGVPFLGYTF. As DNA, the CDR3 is TGCGCCAGCAGGGAGAAACAGGGGGTCCCATTCCTTGGCTACACCTTC.

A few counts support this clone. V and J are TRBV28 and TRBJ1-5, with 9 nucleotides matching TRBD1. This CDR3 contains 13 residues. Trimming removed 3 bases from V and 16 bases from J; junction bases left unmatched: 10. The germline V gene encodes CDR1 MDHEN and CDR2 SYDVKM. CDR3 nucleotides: TGTGCCAGCAGTTTCTTCCACAGGGGGCCCTATCATTTT. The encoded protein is CASSFFHRGPYHF. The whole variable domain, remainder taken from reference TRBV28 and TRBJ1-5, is DVKVTQSSRYLVKRTGEKVFLECVQDMDHENMFWYRQDPGLGLRLIYFSYDVKMKEKGDIPEGYSVSREKKERFSLILESASTNQTSMYLCASSFFHRGPYHFGDGTRLSIL.

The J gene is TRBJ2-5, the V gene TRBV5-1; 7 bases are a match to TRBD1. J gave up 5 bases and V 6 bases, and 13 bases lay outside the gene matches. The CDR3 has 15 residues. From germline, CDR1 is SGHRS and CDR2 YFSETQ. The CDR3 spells CASTGGTASGETQYF. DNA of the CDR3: TGCGCCAGCACAGGTGGGACAGCGAGTGGGGAGACCCAGTACTTC.

CDR3 nucleotides: TGCGCCAGCAGCCAAGGGTTCGGGGTCGCCCTAAAAGAGACCCAGTACTTC. Translated, it gives CASSQGFGVALKETQYF. The chain carries TRBV4-3 and TRBJ2-5, with D perhaps TRBD2 (5 bases). Trimming left V 1 base short and J 3 bases short, with 18 bases between. This CDR3 comprises 17 residues. Per germline, CDR1 LGHNA and CDR2 YSLEER.

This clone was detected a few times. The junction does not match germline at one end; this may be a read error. The CDR3 DNA is TGCGCCAGCAGCCCGTCGGCAGGGGGGACGGGCGGCTACACCTTC. This translates into CASSPSAGGTGGYTF. J is TRBJ1-2 and V is TRBV5-4, with 7 bases aligning to TRBD1. This CDR3 is 15 amino acids long. The germline gives CDR1 SGHNT, CDR2 YYREEE (reference sequence).

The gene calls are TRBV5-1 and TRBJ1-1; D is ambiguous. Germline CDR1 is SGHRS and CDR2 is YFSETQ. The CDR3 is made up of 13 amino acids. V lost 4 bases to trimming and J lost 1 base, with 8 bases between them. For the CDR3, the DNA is TGCGCCAGCAGCCTGTCGTCGAACACTGAAGCTTTCTTT. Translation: CASSLSSNTEAFF.

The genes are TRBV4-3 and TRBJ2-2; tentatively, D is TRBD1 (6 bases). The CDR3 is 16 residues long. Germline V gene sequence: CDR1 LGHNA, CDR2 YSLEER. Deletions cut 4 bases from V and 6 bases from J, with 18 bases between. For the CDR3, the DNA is TGCGCCAGCAGCCCCGTCAGGGGTCTAACGGCCGGGGAGCTGTTTTTT. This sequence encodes CASSPVRGLTAGELFF.

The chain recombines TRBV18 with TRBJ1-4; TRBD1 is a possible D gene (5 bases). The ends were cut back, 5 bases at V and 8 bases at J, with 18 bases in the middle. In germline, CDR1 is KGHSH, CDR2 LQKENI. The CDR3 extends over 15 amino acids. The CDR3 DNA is TGTGCCAGCTCATCTCAGGGTACTACACCCGAAAAACTGTTTTTT. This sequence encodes CASSSQGTTPEKLFF.

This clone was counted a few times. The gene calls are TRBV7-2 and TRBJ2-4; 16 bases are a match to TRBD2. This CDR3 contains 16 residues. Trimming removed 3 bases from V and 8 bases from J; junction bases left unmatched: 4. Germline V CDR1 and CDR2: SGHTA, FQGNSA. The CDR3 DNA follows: TGTGCCAGCAGCTTCCAGGGACTAGCGGGGGGGGACATTCAGTACTTC. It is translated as CASSFQGLAGGDIQYF.

CDR3 residues: CASSLRTGQNEKLFF. The CDR3 DNA is TGTGCCAGCAGCTTGAGGACAGGTCAGAATGAAAAACTGTTTTTT. The V call is TRBV5-4, the J call TRBJ1-4; TRBD1 matches at 7 bases. V shed 1 base, J shed 5 bases, and the junction held 5 bases outside the gene matches. Germline V gene sequence: CDR1 SGHNT, CDR2 YYREEE (reference sequence). The CDR3 contains 15 residues.

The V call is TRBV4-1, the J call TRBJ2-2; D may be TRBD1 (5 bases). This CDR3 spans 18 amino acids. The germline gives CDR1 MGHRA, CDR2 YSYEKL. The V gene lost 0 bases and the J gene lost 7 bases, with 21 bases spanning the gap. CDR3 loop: CASSQENPRATSSGELFF. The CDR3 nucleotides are TGCGCCAGCAGCCAAGAAAACCCCAGGGCGACCTCGAGCGGGGAGCTGTTTTTT.

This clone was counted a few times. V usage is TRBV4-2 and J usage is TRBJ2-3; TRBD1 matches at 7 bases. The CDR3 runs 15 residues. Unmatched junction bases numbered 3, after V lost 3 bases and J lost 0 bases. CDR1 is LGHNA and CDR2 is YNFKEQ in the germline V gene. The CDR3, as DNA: TGTGCCAGCAGCCAGTCGACAGGGAGCACAGATACGCAGTATTTT. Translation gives CASSQSTGSTDTQYF.

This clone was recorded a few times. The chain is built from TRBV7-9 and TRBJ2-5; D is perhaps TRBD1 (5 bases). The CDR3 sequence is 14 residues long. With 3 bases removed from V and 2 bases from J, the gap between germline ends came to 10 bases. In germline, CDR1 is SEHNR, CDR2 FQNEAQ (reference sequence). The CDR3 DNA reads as TGTGCCAGCAGCTTTTGGGGCCTTCAAGAGACCCAGTACTTC. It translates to CASSFWGLQETQYF.